Below are 12 T cell receptor beta chains sequenced from a single sample in a study of blood T cell repertoires in COVID-19. Repertoires were generated with immunoSEQ multiplex PCR, while TCRdb's copy carries only in-frame clones and drops some. Among fewer than 250,000 clones, nearly 85% were seen once, and the ten largest hold roughly 5.5%. The sequenced sample was peripheral blood. The receptors were sampled from a human donor in a cohort sampled during active COVID-19.

The V call is TRBV7-8, the J call TRBJ2-7; 10 positions agree with TRBD1. Germline trimming cut 4 bases from V and 2 bases from J; bases unmatched to any gene: 5. The CDR3 covers 15 residues. Germline CDR1 is SGHVS and CDR2 is FQNEAQ. Here the CDR3 DNA reads TGTGCCAGCAGCTCAGGACAGGGGGGAACCTACGAGCAGTACTTC. Translated: CASSSGQGGTYEQYF.

The genes are TRBV28 and TRBJ1-6, with 7 bases that match TRBD1. From germline, CDR1 is MDHEN and CDR2 SYDVKM. The CDR3 sequence is 18 residues long. With V trimmed by 7 bases and J by 0 bases, 12 bases remained unmatched. The CDR3 region is CASNRPGQWSSYNSPLHF. CDR3 in DNA: TGTGCCAGCAACAGACCGGGACAGTGGAGCTCCTATAATTCACCCCTCCACTTT.

The V gene is TRBV5-5, the J gene TRBJ1-1; 9 bases line up with TRBD1. The V gene's germline CDR1 is SGHKS and CDR2 YYEKEE (reference sequence). Trimming at V came to 0 bases and at J to 1 base, leaving 4 bases not matched to a gene. The CDR3 consists of 16 residues. The CDR3: CASSLGTGVGNTEAFF. CDR3 nucleotides: TGTGCCAGCAGCTTGGGGACAGGGGTCGGGAACACTGAAGCTTTCTTT.

The J gene is TRBJ2-7, the V gene TRBV7-9; 7 bases fit TRBD2. There are 14 residues in the CDR3. Germline loops: CDR1 SEHNR, CDR2 FQNEAQ (reference sequence). Germline trimming cut 5 bases from V and 1 base from J; bases unmatched to any gene: 5. CDR3 nucleotides: TGTGCCAGCAGCCTTACTAGCGTTTCCTACGAGCAGTACTTC. Encoded protein: CASSLTSVSYEQYF.

J is TRBJ1-1 and V is TRBV10-3; 8 positions agree with TRBD1. Germline V gene sequence: CDR1 ENHRY, CDR2 SYGVKD. The CDR3 is 12 residues long. Trimming took 6 bases from V and 7 from J; bases not matched to a gene: 4. The CDR3 nucleotides read TGTGCCATCAGGGACAGGGACGGTGAAGCTTTCTTT. Its protein is CAIRDRDGEAFF.

V and J are TRBV5-1 and TRBJ2-3; a weak D match, TRBD2 (5 bases). Germline V lookup: CDR1 SGHRS, CDR2 YFSETQ. V lost 1 base, J lost 0 bases, and 12 bases lay in between. The CDR3 consists of 16 residues. CDR3 nucleotide sequence: TGCGCCAGCAGCTTGAGCAGCGGACTTAGCACAGATACGCAGTATTTT. Residues: CASSLSSGLSTDTQYF.

This rearrangement joins TRBV5-1 to TRBJ1-1; 7 nucleotides match TRBD1. There are 15 residues in the CDR3. Germline loops: CDR1 SGHRS, CDR2 YFSETQ. J lost 4 bases, V lost 4 bases, and 10 bases had no gene match. The CDR3 reads CASSPSGTETTEAFF. Written as DNA, the CDR3 is TGCGCCAGCAGCCCTTCCGGGACAGAGACCACTGAAGCTTTCTTT.

This clone has only a few counts. The chain recombines TRBV19 with TRBJ2-3; no reliable D call. Germline V gives CDR1 LNHDA, CDR2 SQIVND (reference sequence). This CDR3 comprises 13 residues. Between the trimmed V and J ends, which lost 3 bases and 5 bases, there was a span of 9 bases. In DNA, the CDR3 is TGTGCCAGTAGTATCCCCGGCGGAGATACGCAGTATTTT. It codes for CASSIPGGDTQYF.

The rearrangement joins TRBV5-1 to TRBJ2-1, with 10 bases fitting TRBD1. The CDR3 extends over 15 amino acids. CDR1 and CDR2 from the germline V gene are SGHRS and YFSETQ. The V and J ends lost 4 bases and 7 bases, in that order; junction bases with no gene match: 8. CDR3 region: CASSGGTGARNEQFF. DNA of the CDR3: TGCGCCAGCAGCGGGGGGACAGGGGCGCGGAATGAGCAGTTCTTC.

The chain combines TRBV6-1 with TRBJ2-1; possibly TRBD1 for D (6 bases). V shed 4 bases and J shed 9 bases, with 22 bases lying between them. Per the germline V gene, CDR1 is MNHNS and CDR2 is SASEGT. There are 16 residues in the CDR3. The CDR3: CASSVIRGIGGVEQFF. CDR3 DNA sequence: TGTGCCAGCAGTGTAATCAGGGGTATCGGCGGCGTTGAGCAGTTCTTC.

The chain carries TRBV28 and TRBJ1-4; perhaps TRBD1 as D (5 bases). The germline V gene has CDR1 MDHEN and CDR2 SYDVKM. Deletions cut 3 bases from V and 4 bases from J, with 18 bases between. There are 17 residues in the CDR3. CDR3 DNA: TGTGCCAGCAGTTTGAGGCGGGGCGCAATAGGTAATGAAAAACTGTTTTTT. Amino acids: CASSLRRGAIGNEKLFF. The complete variable domain, with remaining parts taken from reference TRBV28 and TRBJ1-4, reads DVKVTQSSRYLVKRTGEKVFLECVQDMDHENMFWYRQDPGLGLRLIYFSYDVKMKEKGDIPEGYSVSREKKERFSLILESASTNQTSMYLCASSLRRGAIGNEKLFFGSGTQLSVL.

This clone appeared a few times. The J gene is TRBJ2-2, the V gene TRBV10-1, with a tentative D call TRBD2 (6 bases). Germline CDR1 WNHNN, CDR2 SYGVQD (reference sequence). The CDR3 spans 13 residues. Trimming shortened V by 2 bases and J by 8 bases, and 9 bases separated the two germline ends. The CDR3 is CASSENGGGELFF. CDR3 nucleotides: TGCGCCAGCAGTGAGAACGGGGGTGGGGAGCTGTTTTTT.